Given below is one T cell receptor (beta chain) in context. Clones were read by immunoSEQ multiplex PCR, and TCRdb kept only the in-frame ones, dropping some. This table holds roughly 250,000 clones, about 89% found once. Trimming took off 4 bases at V and 0 bases at J, with 16 bases between the two ends. The CDR3 contains 16 residues. CDR1 and CDR2 from the germline V gene are SGHDT and YYEEEE. These data come from a study of blood T cell repertoires in COVID-19. The chain links TRBV5-6 to TRBJ1-1; D might be TRBD1 (5 bases). Sequences were obtained from PBMCs or T cells enriched from blood (not recorded which). This clonotype originated in a man aged 35 to 55 who had recovered from COVID-19. CDR3 bases: TGTGCCAGCAGCCCTGGACAAGGCCTCATGAACACTGAAGCTTTCTTT. It encodes CASSPGQGLMNTEAFF.